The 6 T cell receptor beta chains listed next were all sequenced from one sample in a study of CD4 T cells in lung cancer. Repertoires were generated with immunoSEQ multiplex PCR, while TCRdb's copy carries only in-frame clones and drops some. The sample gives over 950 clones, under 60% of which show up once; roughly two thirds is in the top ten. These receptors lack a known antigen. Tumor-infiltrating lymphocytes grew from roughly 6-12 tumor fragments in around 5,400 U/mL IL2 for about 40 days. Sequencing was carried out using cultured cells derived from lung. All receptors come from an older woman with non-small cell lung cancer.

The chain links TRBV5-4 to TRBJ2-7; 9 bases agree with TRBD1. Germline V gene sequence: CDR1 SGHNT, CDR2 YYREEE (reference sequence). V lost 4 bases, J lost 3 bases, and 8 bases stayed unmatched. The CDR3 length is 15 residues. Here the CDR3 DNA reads TGTGCCAGCAGCGTTGTGGGGGACAGGGACTACGAGCAGTACTTC. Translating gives CASSVVGDRDYEQYF.

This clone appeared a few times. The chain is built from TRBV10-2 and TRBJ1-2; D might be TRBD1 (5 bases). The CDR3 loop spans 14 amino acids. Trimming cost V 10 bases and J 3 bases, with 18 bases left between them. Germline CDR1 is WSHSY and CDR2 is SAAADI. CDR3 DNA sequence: TGCGCCACCTCCGGGAGGGGTGAAGACTATGGCTACACCTTC. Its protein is CATSGRGEDYGYTF.

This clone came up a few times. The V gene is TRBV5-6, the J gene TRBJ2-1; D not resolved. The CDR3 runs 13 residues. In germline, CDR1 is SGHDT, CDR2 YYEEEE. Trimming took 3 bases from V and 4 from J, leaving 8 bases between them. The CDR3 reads CASSSTYYNEQFF. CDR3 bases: TGTGCCAGCAGCTCGACGTATTACAATGAGCAGTTCTTC.

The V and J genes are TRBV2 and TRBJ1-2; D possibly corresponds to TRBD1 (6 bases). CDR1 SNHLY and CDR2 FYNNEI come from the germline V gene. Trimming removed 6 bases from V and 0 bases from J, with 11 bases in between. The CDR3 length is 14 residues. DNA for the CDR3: TGTGCCAGCAGGAGGACAGAGCCTAACTATGGCTACACCTTC. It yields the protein CASRRTEPNYGYTF.

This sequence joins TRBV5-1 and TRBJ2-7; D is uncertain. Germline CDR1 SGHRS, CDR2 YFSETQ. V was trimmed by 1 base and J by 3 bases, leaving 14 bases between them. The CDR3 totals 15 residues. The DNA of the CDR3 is TGCGCCAGCAGCTTGAGGGCGACTCGCGGCTACGAGCAGTACTTC. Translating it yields CASSLRATRGYEQYF.

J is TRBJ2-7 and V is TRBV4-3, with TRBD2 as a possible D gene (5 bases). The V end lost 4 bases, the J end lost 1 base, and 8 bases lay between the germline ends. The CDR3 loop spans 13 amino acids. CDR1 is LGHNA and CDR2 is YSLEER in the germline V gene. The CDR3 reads CASSLRTSYEQYF. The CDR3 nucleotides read TGCGCCAGCAGCCTGCGGACTTCCTACGAGCAGTACTTC.